This T cell receptor beta chain was captured by sequencing in a study of T cell responses to AZD1222 COVID-19 vaccine. Broader study findings: The number of AZD1222 recipients seropositive at baseline was only five to seven. Repertoires were obtained solely post-peak T cell response.

Using immunoSEQ multiplex PCR, the repertoire was profiled, and TCRdb retains in-frame clones only, with some absent. Among 100,000 to 150,000 clones listed, 75% to 95% were seen once. This CDR3 is 16 amino acids long. Trimming removed 4 bases from V and 2 bases from J, with 17 bases in between. Germline V lookup: CDR1 LGHNA, CDR2 YSLEER. A remark on this clone: What it recognizes is unknown.

The sequencing here drew on peripheral blood, taken 28 days after the second dose of the MenACWY control vaccine. This clonotype was obtained from an adult who received the MenACWY meningococcal vaccine as a control. The chain recombines TRBV4-3 with TRBJ2-5; tentatively, D is TRBD1 (7 bases). CDR3 in amino acids: CASSPRAGTVQETQYF. CDR3 DNA: TGCGCCAGCAGCCCGCGCGCGGGGACAGTACAAGAGACCCAGTACTTC.